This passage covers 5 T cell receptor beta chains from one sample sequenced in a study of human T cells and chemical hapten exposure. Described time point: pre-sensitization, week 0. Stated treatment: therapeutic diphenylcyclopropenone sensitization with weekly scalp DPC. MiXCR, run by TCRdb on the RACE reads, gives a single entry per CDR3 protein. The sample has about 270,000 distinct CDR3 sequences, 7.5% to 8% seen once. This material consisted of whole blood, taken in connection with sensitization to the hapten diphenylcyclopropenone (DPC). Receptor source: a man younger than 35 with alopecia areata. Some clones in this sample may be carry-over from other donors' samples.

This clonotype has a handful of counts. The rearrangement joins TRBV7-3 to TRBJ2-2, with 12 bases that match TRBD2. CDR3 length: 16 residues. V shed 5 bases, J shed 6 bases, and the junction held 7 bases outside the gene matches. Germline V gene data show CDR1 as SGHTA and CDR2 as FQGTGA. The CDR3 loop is CASSTLAGGQSGELFF. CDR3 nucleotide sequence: TGTGCCAGCAGCACCCTAGCGGGGGGGCAATCCGGGGAGCTGTTTTTT.

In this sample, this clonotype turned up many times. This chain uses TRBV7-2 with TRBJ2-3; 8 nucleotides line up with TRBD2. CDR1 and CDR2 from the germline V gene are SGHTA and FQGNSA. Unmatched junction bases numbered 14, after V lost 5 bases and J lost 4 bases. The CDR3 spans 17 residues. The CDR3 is CASSPPLPGLVSDTQYF. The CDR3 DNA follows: TGTGCCAGCAGCCCTCCTCTCCCGGGACTAGTGTCAGATACGCAGTATTTT. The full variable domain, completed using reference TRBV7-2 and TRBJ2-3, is GAGVSQSPSNKVTEKGKDVELRCDPISGHTALYWYRQSLGQGLEFLIYFQGNSAPDKSGLPSDRFSAERTGGSVSTLTIQRTQQEDSAVYLCASSPPLPGLVSDTQYFGPGTRLTVL.

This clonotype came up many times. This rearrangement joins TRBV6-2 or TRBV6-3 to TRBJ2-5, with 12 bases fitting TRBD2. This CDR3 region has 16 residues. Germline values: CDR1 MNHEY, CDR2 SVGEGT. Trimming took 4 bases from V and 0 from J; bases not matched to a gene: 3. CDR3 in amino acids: CASSFGLAGYQETQYF. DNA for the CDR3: TGTGCCAGCAGTTTTGGACTAGCGGGGTACCAAGAGACCCAGTACTTC.

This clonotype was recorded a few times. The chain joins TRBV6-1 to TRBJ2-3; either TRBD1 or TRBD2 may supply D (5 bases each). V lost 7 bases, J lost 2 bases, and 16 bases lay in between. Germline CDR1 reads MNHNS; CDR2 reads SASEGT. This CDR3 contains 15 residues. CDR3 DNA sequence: TGTGCCAGCAAAGAAGGACGGGGCCACACAGATACGCAGTATTTT. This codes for CASKEGRGHTDTQYF.

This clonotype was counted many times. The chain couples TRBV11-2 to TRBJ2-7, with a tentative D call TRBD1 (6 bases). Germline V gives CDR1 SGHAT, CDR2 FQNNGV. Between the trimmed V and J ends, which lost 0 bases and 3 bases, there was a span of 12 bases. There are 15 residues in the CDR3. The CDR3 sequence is CASSLDSGQHYEQYF. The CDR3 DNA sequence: TGTGCCAGCAGCTTAGACAGCGGACAGCACTACGAGCAGTACTTC.